This entry concerns a single T cell receptor (beta chain). The target antigen is unknown. This was a deep-level run. Evenly divided among several immunoSEQ plates was the genomic DNA of each subset. Profiling relied on immunoSEQ multiplex PCR, and the TCRdb table lists in-frame clones only, not all of them. This table has more than 2 million clones, approximately 95% appearing once. This specimen belongs to a study of shared clonotypes between healthy human individuals. General study findings and limits: Generation probability values for non-shared clonotypes were lower than those for clonotypes shared by all four donors. Generally, naive subsets (rather than memory subsets) showed larger estimated richness.

V lost 0 bases, J lost 9 bases, and 5 bases stayed unmatched. The V gene's germline CDR1 is MGHRA and CDR2 YSYEKL. This CDR3 contains 15 residues. The sample comprised naive CD4+ T cells sorted from blood. Subset of the sample: CD45RA+ positively selected. The TCR was taken from a man in his late teens or twenties in good health. The rearrangement joins TRBV4-1 to TRBJ2-4; 10 nucleotides match TRBD1. The DNA for the CDR3 is TGCGCCAGCAGCCAAGAAGGGGACAGGGGCGGCATTCAGTACTTC. Protein sequence: CASSQEGDRGGIQYF.